The next 13 T cell receptor beta chains were all read from a single sample in a study of blood T cell repertoires in COVID-19 (TCRdb year 2020). Libraries were made using the immunoSEQ multiplex PCR assay. This immuneACCESS table, as held by TCRdb, lists in-frame sequences with V and J called but not all clones. Of the missing ones, under half trace to an unresolved V gene in checked studies; the others have no known cause. The sample table contains 100,000 or so clones; only one count was recorded for 72% of them. The ten largest make up around 14% of the sample. The sequenced sample consisted of peripheral blood. These receptors were taken from a woman older than 75 with acute or convalescent COVID-19.

The CDR3 DNA sequence: TGTGCCAGCAGTTGGAGTAATTCACCCCTCCACTTT. It codes for CASSWSNSPLHF. The rearrangement uses TRBV6-2 or TRBV6-3 and TRBJ1-6; D is undetermined. Trimming pared 4 bases from V and 6 bases from J, leaving 4 bases between. CDR3 length: 12 amino acids. CDR1 and CDR2 (germline): MNHEY, SVGEGT.

About this clone: Other DNA sequences in the same sample also yield this CDR3. V usage is TRBV9 and J usage is TRBJ2-5; D may be TRBD1 (5 bases). This CDR3 is 14 amino acids long. Trimming left V 0 bases short and J 0 bases short, with 6 bases between. Germline values: CDR1 SGDLS, CDR2 YYNGEE. The CDR3 nucleotides read TGTGCCAGCAGCGTAGGGGGCAACCAAGAGACCCAGTACTTC. The encoded protein is CASSVGGNQETQYF.

Written as DNA, the CDR3 is TGTGCCAGCAGTTCTAAGGGACTCGAATGGGGTTCACCCCTCCACTTT. It translates to CASSSKGLEWGSPLHF. This chain connects TRBV28 to TRBJ1-6; possible D gene TRBD1, 5 bases. The V end was cut by 4 bases, the J end by 9 bases, with 19 bases between. Germline CDR1 MDHEN, CDR2 SYDVKM. The CDR3 consists of 16 residues.

V and J are TRBV5-1 and TRBJ2-5; TRBD1 might be the D (6 bases). This CDR3 is 16 amino acids long. Trimming cost V 1 base and J 1 base, with 14 bases left between them. Germline CDR1 is SGHRS and CDR2 is YFSETQ. The CDR3 here is CASSLTGTTRQETQYF. The CDR3 DNA is TGCGCCAGCAGCTTGACCGGGACAACACGCCAAGAGACCCAGTACTTC.

The chain recombines TRBV6-5 with TRBJ1-3, with TRBD1 matching over 8 bases. The CDR3 sequence is 15 residues long. The V gene end was trimmed by 7 bases and the J gene end by 0 bases; junction bases not matched to a gene: 5. From germline, CDR1 is MNHEY and CDR2 SVGAGI. The CDR3 nucleotides read TGTGCCAGCATACCGGGACAGGCCTCTGGAAACACCATATATTTT. Translated: CASIPGQASGNTIYF.

The J gene is TRBJ1-1, the V gene TRBV5-5; D is unresolved. The V and J ends lost 0 bases and 2 bases respectively, with 8 bases between them. This CDR3 is built from 14 residues. The germline V gene encodes CDR1 SGHKS and CDR2 YYEKEE (reference sequence). The CDR3 spells CASSLVAVNTEAFF. CDR3 in DNA: TGTGCCAGCAGCTTGGTAGCAGTTAACACTGAAGCTTTCTTT.

The chain links TRBV4-2 to TRBJ2-7; possibly TRBD2 for D (5 bases). V lost 0 bases and J lost 7, with 7 bases in between. There are 12 residues in the CDR3. Germline CDR1 is LGHNA and CDR2 is YNFKEQ. The DNA for the CDR3 is TGTGCCAGCAGCCAAGATCGGGATGAGCAGTACTTC. Protein: CASSQDRDEQYF.

The chain uses TRBV4-1 and TRBJ2-7; D is uncertain. CDR3 length: 15 amino acids. Germline CDR1 MGHRA, CDR2 YSYEKL. V was trimmed by 3 bases and J by 3 bases, leaving 15 bases between them. The DNA of the CDR3 is TGCGCCAGCAGCCACCAGGCCAGGCCAGACTACGAGCAGTACTTC. It is translated as CASSHQARPDYEQYF.

The V gene is TRBV4-3, the J gene TRBJ1-3, with a possible D match to TRBD1 (5 bases). The CDR3 has 13 amino acids. Germline V gene sequence: CDR1 LGHNA, CDR2 YSLEER. Trimming took off 0 bases at V and 7 bases at J, with 7 bases between the two ends. For the CDR3, the DNA is TGCGCCAGCAGCCAAGAGGGGGGGAACACCATATATTTT. This gives the protein CASSQEGGNTIYF.

The chain couples TRBV19 to TRBJ2-3; unclear D gene. Per the germline V gene, CDR1 is LNHDA and CDR2 is SQIVND (reference sequence). The CDR3 sequence is 13 residues long. V was cut by 5 bases and J by 3 bases, with 9 bases left in between. The CDR3, as DNA: TGTGCCAGTAGTGGTCTGAGAACAGATACGCAGTATTTT. The encoded protein is CASSGLRTDTQYF. Based on the CDR3 plus reference TRBV19 and TRBJ2-3, the full variable domain is DGGITQSPKYLFRKEGQNVTLSCEQNLNHDAMYWYRQDPGQGLRLIYYSQIVNDFQKGDIAEGYSVSREKKESFPLTVTSAQKNPTAFYLCASSGLRTDTQYFGPGTRLTVL.

This clone occurred once. The V gene is TRBV27, the J gene TRBJ2-3, with D unclear. V was pared by 3 bases and J by 6 bases, with 4 bases between. Germline CDR1 reads MNHEY; CDR2 reads SMNVEV (reference sequence). The CDR3 totals 11 residues. This chain's CDR3 is CASSFLDTQYF. CDR3 DNA: TGTGCCAGCAGTTTCTTGGATACGCAGTATTTT.

The chain joins TRBV5-6 to TRBJ1-2; TRBD1 is a possible D gene (5 bases). This CDR3 has 12 residues. Germline V lookup: CDR1 SGHDT, CDR2 YYEEEE. V lost 2 bases and J lost 8, with 10 bases in between. Written as DNA, the CDR3 is TGTGCCAGCAGCTTTCCAGGGTACGGCTACACCTTC. Protein sequence: CASSFPGYGYTF.

The rearrangement uses TRBV23-1 and TRBJ1-1, with 7 bases lining up with TRBD1. TRBV23-1 is given ORF status, its function remaining uncertain. CDR3 size: 17 residues. Trimming at V came to 0 bases and at J to 1 base, leaving 8 bases not matched to a gene. CDR3 sequence (DNA): TGCGCCAGCAGTCAATCATTAAGACAGGGTAGGAACACTGAAGCTTTCTTT. It is translated as CASSQSLRQGRNTEAFF.